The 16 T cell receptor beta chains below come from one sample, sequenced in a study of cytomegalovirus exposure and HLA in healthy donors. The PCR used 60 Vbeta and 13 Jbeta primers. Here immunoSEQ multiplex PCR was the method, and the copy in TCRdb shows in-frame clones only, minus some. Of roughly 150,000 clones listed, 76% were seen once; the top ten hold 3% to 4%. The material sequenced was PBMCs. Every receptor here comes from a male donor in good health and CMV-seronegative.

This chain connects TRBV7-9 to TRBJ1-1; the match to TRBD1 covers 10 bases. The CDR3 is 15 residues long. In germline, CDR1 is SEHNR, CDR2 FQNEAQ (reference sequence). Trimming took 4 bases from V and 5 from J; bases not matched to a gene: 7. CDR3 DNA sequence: TGTGCCAGCAGCTCCCGACAGGGGGCGGAGACTGAAGCTTTCTTT. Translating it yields CASSSRQGAETEAFF.

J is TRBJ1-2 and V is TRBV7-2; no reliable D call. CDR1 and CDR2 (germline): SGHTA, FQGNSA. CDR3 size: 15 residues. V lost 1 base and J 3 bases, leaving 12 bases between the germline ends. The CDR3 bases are TGTGCCAGCAGCTTAGGGGCGAGGGTCGACTATGGCTACACCTTC. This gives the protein CASSLGARVDYGYTF. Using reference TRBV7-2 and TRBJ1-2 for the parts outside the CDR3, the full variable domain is GAGVSQSPSNKVTEKGKDVELRCDPISGHTALYWYRQSLGQGLEFLIYFQGNSAPDKSGLPSDRFSAERTGGSVSTLTIQRTQQEDSAVYLCASSLGARVDYGYTFGSGTRLTVV.

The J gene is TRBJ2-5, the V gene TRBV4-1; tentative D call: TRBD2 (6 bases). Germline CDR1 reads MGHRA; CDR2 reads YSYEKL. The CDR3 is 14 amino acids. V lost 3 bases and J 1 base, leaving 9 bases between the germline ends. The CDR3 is CASSQRDAQETQYF. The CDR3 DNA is TGCGCCAGCAGCCAGCGGGACGCCCAAGAGACCCAGTACTTC.

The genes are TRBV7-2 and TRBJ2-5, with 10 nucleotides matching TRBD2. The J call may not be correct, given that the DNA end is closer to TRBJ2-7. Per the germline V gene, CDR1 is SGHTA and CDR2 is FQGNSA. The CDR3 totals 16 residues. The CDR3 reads CASSSPSGSSPYEQYF. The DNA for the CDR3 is TGTGCCAGCAGCTCACCTAGCGGGAGTTCTCCTTACGAGCAGTACTTC.

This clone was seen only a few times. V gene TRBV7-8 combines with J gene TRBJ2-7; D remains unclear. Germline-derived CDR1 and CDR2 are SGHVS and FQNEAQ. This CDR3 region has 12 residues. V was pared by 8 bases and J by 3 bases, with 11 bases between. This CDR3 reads CASALVYYEQYF. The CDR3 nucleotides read TGTGCCAGCGCCCTGGTCTACTACGAGCAGTACTTC.

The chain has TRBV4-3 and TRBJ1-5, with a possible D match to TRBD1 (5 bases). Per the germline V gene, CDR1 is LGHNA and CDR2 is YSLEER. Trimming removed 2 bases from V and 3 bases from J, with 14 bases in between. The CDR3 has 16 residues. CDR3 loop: CASSQSGGVVNQPQHF. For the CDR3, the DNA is TGCGCCAGCAGCCAATCCGGGGGGGTAGTCAATCAGCCCCAGCATTTT.

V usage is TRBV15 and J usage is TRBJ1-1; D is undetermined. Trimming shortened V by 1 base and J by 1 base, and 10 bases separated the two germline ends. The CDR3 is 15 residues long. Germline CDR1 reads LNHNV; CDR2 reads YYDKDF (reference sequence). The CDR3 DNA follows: TGTGCCACCAGCAGAGGTCAGGCGGGGAACACTGAAGCTTTCTTT. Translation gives CATSRGQAGNTEAFF.

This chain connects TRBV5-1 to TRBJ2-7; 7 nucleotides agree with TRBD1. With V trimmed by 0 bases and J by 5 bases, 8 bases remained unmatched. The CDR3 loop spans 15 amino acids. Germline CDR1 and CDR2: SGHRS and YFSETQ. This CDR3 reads CASSLEGARFDEQYF. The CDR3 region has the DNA TGCGCCAGCAGCTTGGAGGGGGCGAGGTTCGACGAGCAGTACTTC. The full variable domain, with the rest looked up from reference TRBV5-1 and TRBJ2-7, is KAGVTQTPRYLIKTRGQQVTLSCSPISGHRSVSWYQQTPGQGLQFLFEYFSETQRNKGNFPGRFSGRQFSNSRSEMNVSTLELGDSALYLCASSLEGARFDEQYFGPGTRLTVT.

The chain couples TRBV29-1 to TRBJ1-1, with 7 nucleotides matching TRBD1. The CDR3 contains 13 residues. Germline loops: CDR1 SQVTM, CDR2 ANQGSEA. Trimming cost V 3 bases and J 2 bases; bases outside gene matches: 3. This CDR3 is CSVEQGGNTEAFF. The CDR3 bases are TGCAGCGTTGAGCAGGGGGGAAACACTGAAGCTTTCTTT.

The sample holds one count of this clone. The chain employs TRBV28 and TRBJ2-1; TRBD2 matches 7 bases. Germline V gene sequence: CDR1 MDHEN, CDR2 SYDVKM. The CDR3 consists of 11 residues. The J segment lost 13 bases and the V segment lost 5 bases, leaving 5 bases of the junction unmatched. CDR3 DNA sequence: TGTGCCAGCAGTCAGCTAGCGGCACAGTTCTTC. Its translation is CASSQLAAQFF.

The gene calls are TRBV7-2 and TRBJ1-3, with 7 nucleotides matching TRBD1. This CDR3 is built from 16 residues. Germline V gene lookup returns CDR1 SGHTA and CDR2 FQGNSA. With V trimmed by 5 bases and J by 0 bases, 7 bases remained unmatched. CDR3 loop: CASSRGTANSGNTIYF. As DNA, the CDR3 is TGTGCCAGCAGCAGAGGGACAGCGAACTCTGGAAACACCATATATTTT.

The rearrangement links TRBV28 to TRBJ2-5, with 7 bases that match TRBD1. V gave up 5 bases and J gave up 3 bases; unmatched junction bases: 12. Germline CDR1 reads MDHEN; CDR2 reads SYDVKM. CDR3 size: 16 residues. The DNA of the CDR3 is TGTGCCAGCAGTGCCCGACAGGGAAAGGGGGAAGAGACCCAGTACTTC. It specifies CASSARQGKGEETQYF. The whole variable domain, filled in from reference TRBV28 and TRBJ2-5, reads DVKVTQSSRYLVKRTGEKVFLECVQDMDHENMFWYRQDPGLGLRLIYFSYDVKMKEKGDIPEGYSVSREKKERFSLILESASTNQTSMYLCASSARQGKGEETQYFGPGTRLLVL.

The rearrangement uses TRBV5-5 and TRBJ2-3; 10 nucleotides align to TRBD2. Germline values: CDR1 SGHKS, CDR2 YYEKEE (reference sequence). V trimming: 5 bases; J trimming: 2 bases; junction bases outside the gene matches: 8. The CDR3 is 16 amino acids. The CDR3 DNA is TGTGCCAGCAGGCCCGGACTAGCGGAAAACACAGATACGCAGTATTTT. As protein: CASRPGLAENTDTQYF. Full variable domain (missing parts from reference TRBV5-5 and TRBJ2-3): DAGVTQSPTHLIKTRGQQVTLRCSPISGHKSVSWYQQVLGQGPQFIFQYYEKEERGRGNFPDRFSARQFPNYSSELNVNALLLGDSALYLCASRPGLAENTDTQYFGPGTRLTVL.

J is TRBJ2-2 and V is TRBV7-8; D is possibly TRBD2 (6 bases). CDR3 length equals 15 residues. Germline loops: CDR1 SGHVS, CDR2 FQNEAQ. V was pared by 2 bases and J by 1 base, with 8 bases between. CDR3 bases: TGTGCCAGCAGCTTACGGCGGGAGAACACCGGGGAGCTGTTTTTT. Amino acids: CASSLRRENTGELFF.

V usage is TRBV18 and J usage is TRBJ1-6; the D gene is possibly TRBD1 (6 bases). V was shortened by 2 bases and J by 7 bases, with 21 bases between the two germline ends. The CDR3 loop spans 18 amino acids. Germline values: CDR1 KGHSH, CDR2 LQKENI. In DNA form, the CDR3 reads TGTGCCAGCTCACCAATACAGGGTGGTGGACGGTACAATTCACCCCTCCACTTT. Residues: CASSPIQGGGRYNSPLHF.

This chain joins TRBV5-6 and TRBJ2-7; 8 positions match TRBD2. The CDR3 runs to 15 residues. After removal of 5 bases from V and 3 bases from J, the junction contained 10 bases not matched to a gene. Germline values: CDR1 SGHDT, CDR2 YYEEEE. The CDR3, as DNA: TGTGCCAGCAGTCATCGGGTAGCGGGACACTACGAGCAGTACTTC. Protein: CASSHRVAGHYEQYF. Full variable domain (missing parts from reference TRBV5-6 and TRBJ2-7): DAGVTQSPTHLIKTRGQQVTLRCSPKSGHDTVSWYQQALGQGPQFIFQYYEEEERQRGNFPDRFSGHQFPNYSSELNVNALLLGDSALYLCASSHRVAGHYEQYFGPGTRLTVT.